This TCR beta chain was captured by sequencing in a study of CD8+CD57+ T cells in acquired aplastic anemia. Germline lookup yields CDR1 MNHEY and CDR2 SVGAGI. CDR3 length: 14 residues. Trimming cost V 6 bases and J 5 bases, with 16 bases left between them. With regard to this clonotype: Its antigen is still unknown.

The template used for profiling TCR beta VDJ and CDR3 was genomic DNA. MiXCR, run by TCRdb on the reads, gives a single entry per CDR3 protein. Of about 270,000 distinct CDR3 sequences in the sample, 50% to 70% were seen once. General study points: A significant difference in CD8+ Simpson's diversity between patients and controls was not found.

The chain recombines TRBV6-5 with TRBJ2-5; D ambiguous. Material: sorted CD4+, CD8+, or CD8+CD57+ T cells (not recorded which) from PBMCs. This clonotype was sampled from a human donor with severe aplastic anemia or a healthy control (not recorded which). The CDR3 is CASRDGGPVETQYF. CDR3 DNA: TGTGCCAGCAGAGACGGTGGGCCGGTGGAGACCCAGTACTTC.